Shown below are 9 T cell receptor beta chains from a single sample sequenced in a study of PD-1 blockade in classical Hodgkin lymphoma. Each patient relapsed following autologous stem cell transplantation, and prior brentuximab vedotin exposure differed. Using immunoSEQ multiplex PCR, the repertoire was profiled, and TCRdb retains in-frame clones only, with some absent. The repertoire has 90,000 to 100,000 clones, 85% to 90% of them found once; the top ten carry about 10%. Material: peripheral blood mononuclear cells (PBMCs), obtained before the second cycle of nivolumab. These receptors all stem from a human donor with classical Hodgkin lymphoma.

V and J are TRBV7-8 and TRBJ2-7, with D perhaps assigned TRBD1 or TRBD2 (5 bases each). The V end lost 1 base, the J end lost 3 bases, and 16 bases lay between the germline ends. Germline CDR1 is SGHVS and CDR2 is FQNEAQ. The CDR3 extends over 16 amino acids. DNA for the CDR3: TGTGCCAGCAGCTTAGGGGGGAAGACGGGGTTCTACGAGCAGTACTTC. This encodes CASSLGGKTGFYEQYF.

The rearrangement joins TRBV5-4 to TRBJ1-1; D is unclear. Trimming cost V 2 bases and J 4 bases, with 6 bases left between them. Germline loops: CDR1 SGHNT, CDR2 YYREEE (reference sequence). This CDR3 comprises 12 residues. The CDR3 DNA reads as TGTGCCAGCAGCTTATTTGGCACTGAAGCTTTCTTT. Its translation is CASSLFGTEAFF.

The V gene is TRBV2, the J gene TRBJ2-3, with D maybe TRBD2 (6 bases). The CDR3 runs to 14 residues. Trimming removed 5 bases at V and 6 bases at J, with 15 bases between. Germline V gene data show CDR1 as SNHLY and CDR2 as FYNNEI. The CDR3 spells CASSWDSGLDTQYF. CDR3 DNA: TGTGCCAGCAGTTGGGACTCGGGTCTGGATACGCAGTATTTT.

The gene calls are TRBV13 and TRBJ1-1; the D is unclear. Per germline, CDR1 PRHDT and CDR2 FYEKMQ (reference sequence). Trimming cost V 0 bases and J 5 bases, with 7 bases left between them. This CDR3 has 13 residues. The CDR3, as DNA: TGTGCCAGCAGCTTAGGGGTGAGGACTGAAGCTTTCTTT. Translated: CASSLGVRTEAFF.

This rearrangement joins TRBV28 to TRBJ2-3; D is uncertain. From germline, CDR1 is MDHEN and CDR2 SYDVKM. V was clipped by 4 bases and J by 2 bases, with 13 bases between them. CDR3 length equals 15 residues. In nucleotides, the CDR3 is TGTGCCAGCAGTTCACCTACGATAGTCACAGATACGCAGTATTTT. Protein: CASSSPTIVTDTQYF.

This chain joins TRBV14 and TRBJ2-7; 10 bases map to TRBD2. V was pared by 0 bases and J by 2 bases, with 4 bases of the junction left unmatched. The germline CDR1 and CDR2 sequences are SGHDN and FVKESK. The CDR3 is 16 residues long. CDR3 coding DNA: TGTGCCAGCAGCCAAGAATTAGCGGGGGGACCCTACGAGCAGTACTTC. Amino acids: CASSQELAGGPYEQYF.

The chain is built from TRBV7-8 and TRBJ2-7; D might be TRBD1 or TRBD2, each matching 5 bases. V was shortened by 5 bases and J by 3 bases, with 17 bases between the two germline ends. The germline gives CDR1 SGHVS, CDR2 FQNEAQ. The CDR3 spans 15 residues. The CDR3 DNA sequence: TGTGCCAGCAGCATCATCCGGGACCTCCGCTACGAGCAGTACTTC. It codes for CASSIIRDLRYEQYF.

This chain uses TRBV30 with TRBJ1-1; perhaps TRBD1 as D (5 bases). Trimming left V 3 bases short and J 2 bases short, with 10 bases between. This CDR3 contains 13 residues. CDR1 is GTSNPN and CDR2 is SVGIG in the germline V gene (reference sequence). The CDR3 DNA follows: TGTGCCTGGAGCCGGACACAAAACACTGAAGCTTTCTTT. It codes for CAWSRTQNTEAFF.

This rearrangement joins TRBV5-1 to TRBJ1-6, with D possibly matching TRBD1 (5 bases). Germline lookup yields CDR1 SGHRS and CDR2 YFSETQ. V was cut by 4 bases and J by 9 bases, with 17 bases left in between. This CDR3 has 15 residues. The CDR3 sequence: CASSPVGTLASPLHF. DNA of the CDR3: TGCGCCAGCAGCCCCGTGGGGACTTTGGCTTCACCCCTCCACTTT.